Presented here are 24 T cell receptor beta chains from one specimen sequenced in a study of CD8+ T cells in alopecia areata. Reverse transcribed after extraction, RNA yielded cDNA as the sequencing template. Clones were read by immunoSEQ multiplex PCR, and TCRdb kept only the in-frame ones, dropping some. This sample yields approximately 210,000 clones, of which 66% are seen a single time; around 1.2% belongs to the top ten. Treatment of the sample: oral pan-JAK inhibitor, 5-10 mg twice daily. The sample here was CD4+ T cells sorted from blood, taken at approximately week 44, from a patient treated with tofacitinib. The receptors were sampled from a human donor with alopecia areata.

CDR3 nucleotides: TGTGCCAGCAGTTTTTCTCCTGAGTACTATGGCTACACCTTC. Residues: CASSFSPEYYGYTF. J is TRBJ1-2 and V is TRBV11-1; D unclear. CDR1 SGHAT and CDR2 FQDESV come from the germline V gene (reference sequence). The CDR3 is 14 residues long. With 6 bases removed from V and 3 bases from J, the gap between germline ends came to 14 bases.

This clone was detected a few times. The V and J genes are TRBV29-1 and TRBJ2-2; 9 bases match TRBD1. After removal of 4 bases from V and 6 bases from J, the junction contained 3 bases not matched to a gene. From germline, CDR1 is SQVTM and CDR2 ANQGSEA. The CDR3 length is 13 residues. The CDR3 nucleotides read TGCAGCGTTGGACAGGGGGTTCCCGGGGAGCTGTTTTTT. It specifies CSVGQGVPGELFF.

Notes on this clone: Within the sample, other DNA sequences also encode this same CDR3. The gene calls are TRBV29-1 and TRBJ1-1, with no clear D. V dropped 4 bases and J dropped 2 bases, with 11 bases sitting between them. Germline assignment: CDR1 SQVTM and CDR2 ANQGSEA. This CDR3 region has 13 residues. Here the CDR3 DNA reads TGCAGCGTTGGTCGGGTCCTTAACACTGAAGCTTTCTTT. Its translation is CSVGRVLNTEAFF.

Comment on this clone: A junction boundary mismatches the germline segment, possibly from a read error. The V and J genes are TRBV18 and TRBJ1-5; 9 bases are shared with TRBD1. Germline CDR1 and CDR2: KGHSH and LQKENI. The CDR3 length is 15 residues. CDR3 nucleotide sequence: TGTGCCAGCTCACGGGGAACAGGGGGCAAGCAGCCCCAGCATTTT. Translated: CASSRGTGGKQPQHF.

The chain carries TRBV5-6 and TRBJ1-2; D not resolved. The V gene's germline CDR1 is SGHDT and CDR2 YYEEEE. V was cut by 1 base and J by 8 bases, with 9 bases left in between. The CDR3 length is 12 residues. The CDR3 DNA sequence: TGTGCCAGCAGCTTGACCTTCAGGGGCTACACCTTC. It encodes CASSLTFRGYTF.

This clone has a single count. The genes are TRBV6-1 and TRBJ2-2; D may be TRBD1 or TRBD2 (5 bases each). V was clipped by 7 bases and J by 7 bases, with 16 bases between them. CDR3 length: 14 residues. Germline V lookup: CDR1 MNHNS, CDR2 SASEGT. In nucleotides, the CDR3 is TGTGCCAGCACGTGGGGGTCAGGGAACGGGGAGCTGTTTTTT. Amino acids: CASTWGSGNGELFF.

This clone was recorded a few times. The CDR3 is CSVQSSETQYF. DNA of the CDR3: TGCAGCGTCCAGTCGTCGGAGACCCAGTACTTC. The chain combines TRBV29-1 with TRBJ2-5; the D is unclear. Germline assignment: CDR1 SQVTM and CDR2 ANQGSEA. This CDR3 has 11 residues. Trimming left V 6 bases short and J 5 bases short, with 10 bases between.

The chain couples TRBV7-2 to TRBJ1-1, with TRBD1 matching over 8 bases. Germline CDR1 SGHTA, CDR2 FQGNSA. The CDR3 extends over 15 amino acids. After removal of 1 base from V and 7 bases from J, the junction contained 8 bases not matched to a gene. In DNA form, the CDR3 reads TGTGCCAGCAGCTTAGGGTTGGGAGACAGGGGTGAAGCTTTCTTT. Amino acid sequence: CASSLGLGDRGEAFF. The full variable domain, completed using reference TRBV7-2 and TRBJ1-1, is GAGVSQSPSNKVTEKGKDVELRCDPISGHTALYWYRQSLGQGLEFLIYFQGNSAPDKSGLPSDRFSAERTGGSVSTLTIQRTQQEDSAVYLCASSLGLGDRGEAFFGQGTRLTVV.

The rearrangement uses TRBV30 and TRBJ2-7; D remains unclear. Looked up from germline, CDR1 is GTSNPN and CDR2 is SVGIG (reference sequence). The CDR3 extends over 13 amino acids. Trimming left V 3 bases short and J 3 bases short, with 12 bases between. DNA of the CDR3: TGTGCCTGGAGAACGGGTGTCGGCTACGAGCAGTACTTC. This codes for CAWRTGVGYEQYF.

This clone showed up just once. This chain links TRBV28 with TRBJ2-7; possibly TRBD1 for D (5 bases). The CDR3 sequence is 12 residues long. The germline V gene encodes CDR1 MDHEN and CDR2 SYDVKM. V lost 7 bases and J 5 bases, leaving 12 bases between the germline ends. CDR3 nucleotide sequence: TGTGCCAGCACGGGCCAGGGCCACGAGCAGTACTTC. This sequence encodes CASTGQGHEQYF.

This chain uses TRBV7-2 with TRBJ2-6; no clear D gene. Trimming cost V 0 bases and J 2 bases, with 17 bases left between them. This CDR3 has 19 residues. Germline lookup yields CDR1 SGHTA and CDR2 FQGNSA. The CDR3 here is CASSLAPLTATPGANVLTF. CDR3 DNA: TGTGCCAGCAGCTTAGCGCCACTTACAGCTACCCCTGGGGCCAACGTCCTGACTTTC.

This clone occurred once. The chain has TRBV5-6 and TRBJ2-6; D is undetermined. This CDR3 has 14 amino acids. V lost 5 bases to trimming and J lost 1 base, with 7 bases between them. Germline CDR1 reads SGHDT; CDR2 reads YYEEEE. CDR3 sequence (DNA): TGTGCCAGCAGTTTGCAATCTGGGGCCAACGTCCTGACTTTC. This encodes CASSLQSGANVLTF. The variable domain in full, with the rest retrieved from reference TRBV5-6 and TRBJ2-6, is DAGVTQSPTHLIKTRGQQVTLRCSPKSGHDTVSWYQQALGQGPQFIFQYYEEEERQRGNFPDRFSGHQFPNYSSELNVNALLLGDSALYLCASSLQSGANVLTFGAGSRLTVL.

This chain uses TRBV5-1 with TRBJ2-1, with 11 bases that match TRBD2. The CDR3 has 16 amino acids. V shed 4 bases and J 3 bases; nucleotides not matched to a gene: 6. CDR1 is SGHRS, CDR2 YFSETQ, per germline. This CDR3 is CASSGGLADIYNEQFF. CDR3 nucleotides: TGCGCCAGCAGCGGGGGACTAGCGGACATCTACAATGAGCAGTTCTTC. The full variable domain, in which reference TRBV5-1 and TRBJ2-1 provide the parts outside the CDR3, is KAGVTQTPRYLIKTRGQQVTLSCSPISGHRSVSWYQQTPGQGLQFLFEYFSETQRNKGNFPGRFSGRQFSNSRSEMNVSTLELGDSALYLCASSGGLADIYNEQFFGPGTRLTVL.

The gene calls are TRBV7-7 and TRBJ2-5; D ambiguous. Germline loops: CDR1 SSHAT, CDR2 FNYEAQ (reference sequence). CDR3 length: 14 residues. The germline V and J ends were trimmed by 5 bases and 1 base, with 11 bases remaining between them. The CDR3 protein is CASSSLVTQETQYF. CDR3 in DNA: TGTGCCAGCAGCAGCTTAGTGACCCAAGAGACCCAGTACTTC.

This clone has just one count. The chain combines TRBV6-1 with TRBJ1-2; D is possibly TRBD1 (6 bases). From germline, CDR1 is MNHNS and CDR2 SASEGT. V shed 8 bases and J shed 1 base, with 17 bases lying between them. The CDR3 is 15 amino acids. Written as DNA, the CDR3 is TGTGCCAGCTCCCCGGCGGGGGCGGTTAACTATGGCTACACCTTC. This sequence encodes CASSPAGAVNYGYTF.

The J gene is TRBJ2-6, the V gene TRBV13; possible D gene TRBD1, 6 bases. V lost 6 bases, J lost 0 bases, and 21 bases lay in between. Germline values: CDR1 PRHDT, CDR2 FYEKMQ (reference sequence). The CDR3 sequence is 19 residues long. The CDR3 region has the DNA TGTGCCAGCAGGACAGGCGGCCCCGAATCCTACTCTGGGGCCAACGTCCTGACTTTC. The encoded protein is CASRTGGPESYSGANVLTF.

The V call is TRBV29-1, the J call TRBJ1-2, with 7 positions matching TRBD1. From germline, CDR1 is SQVTM and CDR2 ANQGSEA. The length of the CDR3 is 13 residues. J gave up 0 bases and V 6 bases, and 4 bases lay outside the gene matches. The chain's CDR3 is CSVTGVPNYGYTF. Written as DNA, the CDR3 is TGCAGCGTCACAGGGGTCCCTAACTATGGCTACACCTTC.

The genes are TRBV29-1 and TRBJ2-1; 8 bases are a match to TRBD2. Germline assignment: CDR1 SQVTM and CDR2 ANQGSEA. Trimming at V came to 7 bases and at J to 7 bases, leaving 0 bases not matched to a gene. This CDR3 has 10 amino acids. The CDR3 loop is CSAGGNEQFF. The CDR3 region has the DNA TGCAGCGCGGGGGGGAATGAGCAGTTCTTC.

This clone came up a few times. The chain carries TRBV7-2 and TRBJ2-7; possible D gene TRBD1, 5 bases. CDR1 and CDR2 (germline): SGHTA, FQGNSA. This CDR3 contains 13 residues. Trimming removed 1 base at V and 5 bases at J, with 9 bases between. CDR3 sequence (DNA): TGTGCCAGCAGCTTAGTGCAGGGCCACGAGCAGTACTTC. As protein: CASSLVQGHEQYF.

The chain couples TRBV19 to TRBJ1-5; TRBD1 is a possible D gene (6 bases). Deletions cut 7 bases from V and 5 bases from J, with 15 bases between. Germline lookup yields CDR1 LNHDA and CDR2 SQIVND (reference sequence). This CDR3 is 14 amino acids long. CDR3 protein: CASTPRTADQPQHF. CDR3 bases: TGTGCCAGTACTCCCCGGACAGCCGATCAGCCCCAGCATTTT.

CDR3 loop: CASSLVFQGRNNEQFF. DNA for the CDR3: TGCGCCAGCAGCTTGGTCTTCCAGGGGAGAAACAATGAGCAGTTCTTC. V usage is TRBV5-1 and J usage is TRBJ2-1; perhaps TRBD1 as D (6 bases). CDR3 size: 16 residues. Germline V gene lookup returns CDR1 SGHRS and CDR2 YFSETQ. V lost 0 bases to trimming and J lost 5 bases, with 15 bases between them.

This clone was found a few times. The chain couples TRBV27 to TRBJ1-1; D uncertain. Germline lookup yields CDR1 MNHEY and CDR2 SMNVEV (reference sequence). V was clipped by 0 bases and J by 1 base, with 12 bases between them. The CDR3 has 16 residues. The CDR3 DNA is TGTGCCAGCAGTTTATCCCGCGTGTGGGCGAACACTGAAGCTTTCTTT. Its translation: CASSLSRVWANTEAFF.

The chain is built from TRBV2 and TRBJ1-2; no clear D. The CDR3 is 14 amino acids. Deletions cut 3 bases from V and 5 bases from J, with 13 bases between. CDR1 is SNHLY, CDR2 FYNNEI, per germline. The CDR3 region has the DNA TGTGCCAGCAGTGAGTCCTTCGGGGAGTATGGCTACACCTTC. Translating it yields CASSESFGEYGYTF.

The V call is TRBV29-1, the J call TRBJ1-4, with unresolved D. V gave up 1 base and J gave up 10 bases, with 10 bases separating them. The CDR3 covers 12 residues. Looked up from germline, CDR1 is SQVTM and CDR2 is ANQGSEA. The DNA for the CDR3 is TGCAGCGTTGAAGGCGAGGGAGGAAAACTGTTTTTT. This translates into CSVEGEGGKLFF.